A selection of T cell receptor beta chains follows, all from one sample in a study of naive and memory T cell subsets. In TCRdb, the 5' RACE reads were re-called with MiXCR into one record per CDR3 protein. Of 57,000 or so distinct CDR3 sequences detected, about 7% appear once; the ten largest clones hold 8.5% to 10%. Receptors were obtained from a male donor in good health. The CDR3 runs from the conserved cysteine through the conserved F or W. The D gene is left open where the match is weak. Size is stated for part of the rows, as once, few or many counts, or as a class when the clone is expanded.

clone size	D gene	V gene	J gene	CDR3 protein	CDR3 DNA
many	TRBD2	TRBV2	TRBJ2-1	CASSAGSGGVDYNEQFF	TGTGCCAGCAGTGCCGGTAGCGGGGGGGTGGACTACAATGAGCAGTTCTTC
-	TRBD2	TRBV24-1	TRBJ2-1	CATSDSGTSVNEQFF	TGTGCCACCAGTGATTCCGGGACTAGCGTCAATGAGCAGTTCTTC
-	-	TRBV10-2	TRBJ2-1	CASSWGAVYNEQFF	TGCGCCAGCAGCTGGGGGGCCGTCTACAATGAGCAGTTCTTC
-	-	TRBV18	TRBJ2-2	CASSYRRDSNTGELFF	TGTGCCAGCTCATACCGAAGGGATTCGAACACCGGGGAGCTGTTTTTT
-	-	TRBV19	TRBJ1-1	CASKGTDWNTEAFF	TGTGCCAGTAAAGGGACCGATTGGAACACTGAAGCTTTCTTT
many	-	TRBV7-2	TRBJ2-1	CASSPSGREGEQFF	TGTGCCAGCAGCCCCTCCGGGCGGGAAGGTGAGCAGTTCTTC
few	TRBD1	TRBV9	TRBJ2-2	CASSVLGTGVAGELFF	TGTGCCAGCAGTGTACTAGGGACAGGGGTGGCCGGGGAGCTGTTTTTT
many	-	TRBV10-2	TRBJ1-3	CASSEMVGSGNTIYF	TGCGCCAGCAGTGAAATGGTTGGCTCTGGAAACACCATATATTTT
few	TRBD1	TRBV6-5	TRBJ1-1	CASSLSTGGNTEAFF	TGTGCCAGCAGTCTCTCGACAGGGGGCAACACTGAAGCTTTCTTT
few	-	TRBV30	TRBJ1-6	CAWRADGAYSPLHF	TGTGCCTGGAGAGCCGACGGGGCTTATTCACCCCTCCACTTT
few	-	TRBV4-1	TRBJ2-5	CASSPVVREETQYF	TGCGCCAGCAGCCCAGTCGTCAGGGAAGAGACCCAGTACTTC
many	-	TRBV18	TRBJ2-1	CASSPEGEQFF	TGTGCCAGCTCACCAGAGGGGGAGCAGTTCTTC
-	-	TRBV20-1	TRBJ2-3	CSAFGTLTRGAQYF	TGCAGTGCGTTCGGGACCCTTACAAGGGGTGCGCAGTATTTT
many	-	TRBV18	TRBJ1-5	CASSLETPNQPQHF	TGTGCCAGCTCACTGGAGACGCCCAATCAGCCCCAGCATTTT
-	-	TRBV11-2	TRBJ1-1	CASSLSRDTEAFF	TGTGCCAGCAGCTTAAGTAGAGACACTGAAGCTTTCTTT